This is a list of T cell receptor beta chains from one sample in a study of PD-L1 blockade in urothelial cancer. Using immunoSEQ multiplex PCR, the repertoire was profiled, and TCRdb retains in-frame clones only, with some absent. The table shows roughly 63,000 clones, with approximately 80% occurring only once. The sample consisted of PBMCs, taken around atezolizumab (anti-PD-L1) treatment. These receptors all come from a man in his 70s with urothelial cancer. Both conserved end residues are part of each CDR3. Fields, in order: clone size, J gene, V gene, D gene, CDR3 DNA, CDR3 protein. A D gene is named only where the DNA matches it firmly. Size is stated for part of the rows, as once, few or many counts, or as a class when the clone is expanded.

>-|TRBJ1-4|TRBV5-1|-
TGCGCCAGCAGTGCGGGGGCAGGAGAAAAACTGTTTTTT
CASSAGAGEKLFF
>-|TRBJ2-5|TRBV4-1|-
TGCGCCAGCAGCCAAACCCGGAGGACCTTACAAGAGACCCAGTACTTC
CASSQTRRTLQETQYF
>-|TRBJ2-1|TRBV6-1|TRBD1
TGTGCCAGCAGCACCGGGACAGGGGTATACAATGAGCAGTTCTTC
CASSTGTGVYNEQFF
>-|TRBJ1-3|TRBV7-9|-
TGTGCCAGCAGCCCCGGTTTCTCTGGAAACACCATATATTTT
CASSPGFSGNTIYF
>few|TRBJ2-7|TRBV12-5|TRBD2
TGTGCTAGTGGTTTGTCCCAGAGCGGGAGACCGGGTTACGAGCAGTACTTC
CASGLSQSGRPGYEQYF
>-|TRBJ1-1|TRBV6-6|-
TGTGCCAGCAGTCCCCGGGGGGAGAACACTGAAGCTTTCTTT
CASSPRGENTEAFF
>-|TRBJ2-1|TRBV5-1|TRBD2
TGCGCCAGCAGCTTGGTAGGCGGGAGCATGGAAAAAGGGCAGTTCTTC
CASSLVGGSMEKGQFF
>-|TRBJ1-2|TRBV5-4|-
TGTGCCAGCAGCTTGGTGGGGGCTTATGGCTACACCTTC
CASSLVGAYGYTF
>-|TRBJ2-2|TRBV9|-
TGTGCCAGCAGCCCTCGGGGACTCTCGAACACCGGGGAGCTGTTTTTT
CASSPRGLSNTGELFF
>-|TRBJ2-7|TRBV11-2|TRBD2
TGTGCCAGCAGCTTAGAGGGACTAGCAGAATACGAGCAGTACTTC
CASSLEGLAEYEQYF
>-|TRBJ2-7|TRBV11-2|-
TGTGCCAGCAGCTTAGATAGAGGACAGCTCTACGAGCAGTACTTC
CASSLDRGQLYEQYF
>-|TRBJ1-2|TRBV4-1|-
TGCGCCAGCAGCCAAGATACAGGGAACTATGGCTACACCTTC
CASSQDTGNYGYTF
>-|TRBJ1-1|TRBV5-6|TRBD1
TGTGCCAGCAGAGAAACAGGGGCGGTGGGCACTGAAGCTTTCTTT
CASRETGAVGTEAFF
>-|TRBJ2-2|TRBV5-1|-
TGCGCCAGCAGCTTACGGGATGCCGGGGAGCTGTTTTTT
CASSLRDAGELFF
>-|TRBJ2-2|TRBV5-1|-
TGCGCCAGCAGCTTGGCGCAGGGGTCGGGCACCGGGGAGCTGTTTTTT
CASSLAQGSGTGELFF
>-|TRBJ2-1|TRBV5-1|-
TGCGCCAGCAGCTTGGTGGCAGGGCGACGTGAGCAGTTCTTC
CASSLVAGRREQFF
>few|TRBJ1-1|TRBV5-1|-
TGCGCCAGCAGCTTGGCTACAACAGGGTCGGACACTGAAGCTTTCTTT
CASSLATTGSDTEAFF